This T cell receptor (beta chain) was profiled in a study of technical replicates of blood from a handful of donors. This clone showed up just once. Assay used: immunoSEQ multiplex PCR; TCRdb lists only in-frame clones, some missing. The sample holds tens of thousands of clones; about nine tenths are singletons and the top ten take about 0.4%. V lost 3 bases, J lost 2 bases, and 14 bases lay in between. The length of the CDR3 is 15 residues. Germline CDR1 reads MNHEY; CDR2 reads SVGAGI. The chain links TRBV6-5 to TRBJ2-7, with TRBD2 as a possible D gene (5 bases). Material for sequencing was T cells isolated from PBMCs. This sequence was found in a human donor in good health. Some clones in this sample may be carry-over from other donors' samples. The DNA for the CDR3 is TGTGCCAGCAGTTATGGGAGCGCCATCACCTACGAGCAGTACTTC. Translation gives CASSYGSAITYEQYF.